This T cell receptor (beta chain) was retrieved from a study of control samples from healthy donors and cancer patients. CDR3 size: 15 residues. Germline V gene data show CDR1 as LGHDT and CDR2 as YNNKEL (reference sequence). V was clipped by 5 bases and J by 1 base, with 15 bases between them. Profiled with immunoSEQ multiplex PCR; TCRdb holds only in-frame clones, not every one. Of tens of thousands of clones in the sample, 88% were seen once. This chain joins TRBV3-1 (or the pseudogene TRBV3-2) and TRBJ2-7, with D tentatively TRBD1 or TRBD2 (6 bases each). The sequence derives from a woman aged 70-85 years in good health. Sequencing was done on a sample of blood. CDR3 nucleotide sequence: TGTGCCAGCAGCTGGTCCAGGGGAGGATCCTACGAGCAGTACTTC. It encodes CASSWSRGGSYEQYF.